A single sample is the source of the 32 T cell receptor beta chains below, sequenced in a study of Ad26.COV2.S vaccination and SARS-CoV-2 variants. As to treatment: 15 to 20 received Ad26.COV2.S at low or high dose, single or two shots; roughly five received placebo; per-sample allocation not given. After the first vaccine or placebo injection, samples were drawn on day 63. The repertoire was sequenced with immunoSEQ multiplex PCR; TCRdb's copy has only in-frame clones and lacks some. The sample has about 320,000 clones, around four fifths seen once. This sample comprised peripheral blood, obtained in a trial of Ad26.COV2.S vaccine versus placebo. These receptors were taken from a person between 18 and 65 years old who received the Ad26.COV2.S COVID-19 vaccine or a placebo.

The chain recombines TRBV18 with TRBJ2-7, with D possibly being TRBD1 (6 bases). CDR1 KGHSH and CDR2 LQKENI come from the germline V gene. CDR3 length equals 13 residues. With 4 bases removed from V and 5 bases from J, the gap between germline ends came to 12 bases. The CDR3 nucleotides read TGTGCCAGCTCACTAACAGGGAAGGACGAGCAGTACTTC. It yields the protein CASSLTGKDEQYF.

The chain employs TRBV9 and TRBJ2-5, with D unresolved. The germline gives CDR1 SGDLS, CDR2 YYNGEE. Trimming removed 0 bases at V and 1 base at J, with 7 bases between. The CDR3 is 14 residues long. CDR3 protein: CASSVGWTQETQYF. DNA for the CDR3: TGTGCCAGCAGCGTAGGATGGACCCAAGAGACCCAGTACTTC.

CDR3 sequence: CASSLKALWGPQHF. The CDR3 nucleotides are TGTGCCAGCAGTCTTAAGGCCCTGTGGGGGCCCCAGCATTTT. J is TRBJ1-5 and V is TRBV6-5; D is ambiguous. The germline gives CDR1 MNHEY, CDR2 SVGAGI. CDR3 length equals 14 residues. V was shortened by 5 bases and J by 9 bases, with 17 bases between the two germline ends.

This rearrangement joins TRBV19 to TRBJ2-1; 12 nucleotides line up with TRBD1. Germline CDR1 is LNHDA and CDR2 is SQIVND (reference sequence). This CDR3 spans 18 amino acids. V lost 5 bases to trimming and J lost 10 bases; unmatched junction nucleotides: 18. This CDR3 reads CASSLTGQGASYQTEQFF. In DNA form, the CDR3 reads TGTGCCAGTAGTCTCACGGGACAGGGGGCCTCCTACCAGACCGAGCAGTTCTTC.

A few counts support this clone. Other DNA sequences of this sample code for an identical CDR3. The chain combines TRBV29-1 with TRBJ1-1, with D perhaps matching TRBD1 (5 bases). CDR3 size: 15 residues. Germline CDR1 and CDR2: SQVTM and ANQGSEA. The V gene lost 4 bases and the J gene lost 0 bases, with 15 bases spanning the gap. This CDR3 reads CSVGAGWGMNTEAFF. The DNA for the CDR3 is TGCAGCGTTGGGGCGGGTTGGGGCATGAACACTGAAGCTTTCTTT.

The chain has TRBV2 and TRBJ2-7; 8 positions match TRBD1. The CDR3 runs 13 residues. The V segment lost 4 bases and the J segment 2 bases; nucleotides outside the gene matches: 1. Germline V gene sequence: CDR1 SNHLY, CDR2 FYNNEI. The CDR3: CASSGRGPYEQYF. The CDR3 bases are TGTGCCAGCAGTGGCAGGGGGCCCTACGAGCAGTACTTC.

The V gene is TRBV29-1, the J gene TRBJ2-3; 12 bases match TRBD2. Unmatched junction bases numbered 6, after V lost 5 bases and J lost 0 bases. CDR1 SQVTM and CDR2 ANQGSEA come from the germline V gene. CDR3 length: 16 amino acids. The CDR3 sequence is CSVLGLAGSSTDTQYF. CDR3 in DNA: TGCAGCGTTCTGGGACTAGCGGGTTCTAGCACAGATACGCAGTATTTT.

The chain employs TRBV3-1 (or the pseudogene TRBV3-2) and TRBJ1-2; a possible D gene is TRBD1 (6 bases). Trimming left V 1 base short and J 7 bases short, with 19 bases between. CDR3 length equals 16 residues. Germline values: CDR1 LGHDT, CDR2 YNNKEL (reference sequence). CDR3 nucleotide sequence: TGTGCCAGCAGCCAAGCAGGGGCTCGTGGGCAGATTGGCTACACCTTC. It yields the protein CASSQAGARGQIGYTF.

Written as DNA, the CDR3 is TGTGCCAGTAGTCAAGCCGGGACAGGTCCCTATGGCTACACCTTC. Amino acids: CASSQAGTGPYGYTF. The gene calls are TRBV19 and TRBJ1-2; TRBD1 matches 8 bases. The CDR3 has 15 residues. CDR1 and CDR2 from the germline V gene are LNHDA and SQIVND (reference sequence). The ends lost 5 bases at V and 4 bases at J; junction bases unmatched: 9.

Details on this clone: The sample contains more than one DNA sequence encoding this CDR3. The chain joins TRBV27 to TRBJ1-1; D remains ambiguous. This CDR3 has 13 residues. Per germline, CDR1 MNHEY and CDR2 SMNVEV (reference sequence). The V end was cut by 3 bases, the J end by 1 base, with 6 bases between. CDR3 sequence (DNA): TGTGCCAGCAGTTTCACCGGGAACACTGAAGCTTTCTTT. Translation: CASSFTGNTEAFF.

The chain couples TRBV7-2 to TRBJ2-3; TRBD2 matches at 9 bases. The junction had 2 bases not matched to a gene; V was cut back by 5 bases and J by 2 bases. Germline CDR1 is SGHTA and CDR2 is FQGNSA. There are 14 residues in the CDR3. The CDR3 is CASSRGGDTDTQYF. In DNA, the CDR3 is TGTGCCAGCAGCCGCGGGGGGGACACAGATACGCAGTATTTT.

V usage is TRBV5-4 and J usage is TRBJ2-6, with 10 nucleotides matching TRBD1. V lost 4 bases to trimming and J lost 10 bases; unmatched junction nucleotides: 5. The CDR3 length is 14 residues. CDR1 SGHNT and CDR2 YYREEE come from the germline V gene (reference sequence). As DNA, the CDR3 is TGTGCCAGCAGCGCAGGGACAGGGGTTAACGTCCTGACTTTC. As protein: CASSAGTGVNVLTF.

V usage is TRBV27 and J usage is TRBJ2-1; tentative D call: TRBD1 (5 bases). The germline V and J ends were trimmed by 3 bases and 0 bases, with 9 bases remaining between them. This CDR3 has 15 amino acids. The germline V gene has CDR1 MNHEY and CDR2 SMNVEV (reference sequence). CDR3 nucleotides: TGTGCCAGCAGTTTTATGGGGCGCTCCTACAATGAGCAGTTCTTC. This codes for CASSFMGRSYNEQFF.

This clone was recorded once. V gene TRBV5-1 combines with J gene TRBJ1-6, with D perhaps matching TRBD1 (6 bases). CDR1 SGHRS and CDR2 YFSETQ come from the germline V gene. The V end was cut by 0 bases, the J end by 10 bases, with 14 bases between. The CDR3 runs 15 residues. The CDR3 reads CASSLDGTFGSPLHF. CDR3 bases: TGCGCCAGCAGCTTGGACGGGACATTCGGGTCACCCCTCCACTTT.

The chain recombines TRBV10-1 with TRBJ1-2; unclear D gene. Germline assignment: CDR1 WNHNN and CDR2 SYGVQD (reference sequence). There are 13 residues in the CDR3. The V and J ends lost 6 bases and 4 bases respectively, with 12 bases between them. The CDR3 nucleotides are TGCGCCAGCAGCCAAACACCCCTCTATGGCTACACCTTC. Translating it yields CASSQTPLYGYTF.

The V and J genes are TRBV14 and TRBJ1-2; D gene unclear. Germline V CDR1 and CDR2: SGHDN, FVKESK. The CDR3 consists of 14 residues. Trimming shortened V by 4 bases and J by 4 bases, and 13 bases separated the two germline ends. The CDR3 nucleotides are TGTGCCAGCAGCCCGGAAAGGCCCATCTATGGCTACACCTTC. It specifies CASSPERPIYGYTF.

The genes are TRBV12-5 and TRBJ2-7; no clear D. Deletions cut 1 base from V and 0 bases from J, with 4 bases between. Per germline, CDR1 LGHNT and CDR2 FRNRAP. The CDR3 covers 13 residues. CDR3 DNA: TGTGCTAGTGGTTTGGAGAACTCCTACGAGCAGTACTTC. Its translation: CASGLENSYEQYF.

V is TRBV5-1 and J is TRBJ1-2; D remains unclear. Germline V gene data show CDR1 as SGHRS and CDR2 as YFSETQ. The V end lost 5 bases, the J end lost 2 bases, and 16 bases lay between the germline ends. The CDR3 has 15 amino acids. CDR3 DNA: TGCGCCAGCAGGCGTGACCCGAACGCCAACTATGGCTACACCTTC. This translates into CASRRDPNANYGYTF.

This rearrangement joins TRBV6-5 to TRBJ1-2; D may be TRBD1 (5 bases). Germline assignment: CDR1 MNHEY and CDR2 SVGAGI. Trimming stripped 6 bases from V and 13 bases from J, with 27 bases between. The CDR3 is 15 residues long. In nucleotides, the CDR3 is TGTGCCAGCAGCATCCACGGGACGGATTTTAAGGAGGGCACCTTC. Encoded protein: CASSIHGTDFKEGTF.

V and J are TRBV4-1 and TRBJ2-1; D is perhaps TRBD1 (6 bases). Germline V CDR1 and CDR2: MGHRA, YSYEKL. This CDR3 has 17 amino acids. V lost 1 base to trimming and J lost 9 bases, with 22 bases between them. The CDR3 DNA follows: TGCGCCAGCAGCCAAGGGGTTCAGGGGATGGGTTACCCTGAGCAGTTCTTC. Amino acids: CASSQGVQGMGYPEQFF.

The CDR3 DNA reads TGCGCCAGCAGCCAGGGCAGGGAAGAGACCCAGTACTTC. It yields the protein CASSQGREETQYF. The chain links TRBV4-1 to TRBJ2-5; weak D call: TRBD1 (5 bases). The CDR3 is made up of 13 amino acids. Germline V CDR1 and CDR2: MGHRA, YSYEKL. The ends were cut back, 3 bases at V and 3 bases at J, with 8 bases in the middle.

Here the CDR3 DNA reads TGTGCCAGCAGGGGGGACGCTCGCTCTGGAAACACCATATATTTT. Amino acid sequence: CASRGDARSGNTIYF. The chain has TRBV2 and TRBJ1-3; D perhaps matches TRBD1 (5 bases). This CDR3 contains 15 residues. Germline V gives CDR1 SNHLY, CDR2 FYNNEI. Trimming removed 6 bases at V and 0 bases at J, with 12 bases between. The variable domain in full, completed from reference TRBV2 and TRBJ1-3, reads EPEVTQTPSHQVTQMGQEVILRCVPISNHLYFYWYRQILGQKVEFLVSFYNNEISEKSEIFDDQFSVERPDGSNFTLKIRSTKLEDSAMYFCASRGDARSGNTIYFGEGSWLTVV.

CDR3 amino acids: CASSAGQGRNSPLHF. CDR3 coding DNA: TGTGCCAGCAGCGCCGGACAGGGGCGGAATTCACCCCTCCACTTT. The V and J genes are TRBV9 and TRBJ1-6; TRBD1 agrees at 9 bases. Germline CDR1 and CDR2: SGDLS and YYNGEE. The length of the CDR3 is 15 residues. V shed 3 bases and J 7 bases; nucleotides not matched to a gene: 5.

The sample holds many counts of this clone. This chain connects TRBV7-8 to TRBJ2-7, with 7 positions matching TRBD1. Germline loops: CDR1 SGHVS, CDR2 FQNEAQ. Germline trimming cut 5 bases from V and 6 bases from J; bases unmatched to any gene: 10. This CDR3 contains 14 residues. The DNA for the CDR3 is TGTGCCAGCAGCCTCCGGGACAGTGAGGCCGAGCAGTACTTC. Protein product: CASSLRDSEAEQYF.

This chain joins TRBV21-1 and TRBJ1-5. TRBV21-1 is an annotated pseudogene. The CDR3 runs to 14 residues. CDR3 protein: CASSAGALDQPQHF. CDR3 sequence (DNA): TGTGCCAGCAGCGCAGGAGCCCTAGATCAGCCCCAGCATTTT.

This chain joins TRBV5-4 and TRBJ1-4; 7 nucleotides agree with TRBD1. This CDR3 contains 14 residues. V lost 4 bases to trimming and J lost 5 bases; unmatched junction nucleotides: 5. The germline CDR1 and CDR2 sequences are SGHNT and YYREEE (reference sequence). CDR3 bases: TGTGCCAGCAGCCTGGGACAGCAAAATGAAAAACTGTTTTTT. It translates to CASSLGQQNEKLFF.

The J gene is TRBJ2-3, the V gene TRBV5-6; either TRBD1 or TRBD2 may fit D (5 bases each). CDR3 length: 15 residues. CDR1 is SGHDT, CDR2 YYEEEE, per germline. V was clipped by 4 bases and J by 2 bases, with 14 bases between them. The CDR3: CASSRDVPFTDTQYF. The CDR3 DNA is TGTGCCAGCAGCCGGGACGTCCCGTTCACAGATACGCAGTATTTT. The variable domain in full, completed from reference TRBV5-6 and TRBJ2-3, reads DAGVTQSPTHLIKTRGQQVTLRCSPKSGHDTVSWYQQALGQGPQFIFQYYEEEERQRGNFPDRFSGHQFPNYSSELNVNALLLGDSALYLCASSRDVPFTDTQYFGPGTRLTVL.

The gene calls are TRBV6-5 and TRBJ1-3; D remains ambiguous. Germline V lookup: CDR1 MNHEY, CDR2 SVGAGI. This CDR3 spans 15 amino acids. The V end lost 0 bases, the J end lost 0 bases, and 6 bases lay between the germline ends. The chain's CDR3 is CASSYSAGSGNTIYF. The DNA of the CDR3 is TGTGCCAGCAGTTACTCGGCAGGCTCTGGAAACACCATATATTTT.

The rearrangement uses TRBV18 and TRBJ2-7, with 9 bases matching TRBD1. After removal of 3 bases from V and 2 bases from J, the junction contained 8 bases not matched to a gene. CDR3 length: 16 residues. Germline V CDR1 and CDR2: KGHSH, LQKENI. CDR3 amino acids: CASSPSDRGSPYEQYF. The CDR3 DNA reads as TGTGCCAGCTCACCTTCGGACAGGGGATCCCCCTACGAGCAGTACTTC.

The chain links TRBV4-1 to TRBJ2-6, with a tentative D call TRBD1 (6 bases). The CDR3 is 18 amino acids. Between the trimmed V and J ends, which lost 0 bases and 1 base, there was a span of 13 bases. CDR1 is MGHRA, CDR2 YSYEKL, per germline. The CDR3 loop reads CASSQETTGYSGANVLTF. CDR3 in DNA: TGCGCCAGCAGCCAAGAAACCACAGGGTATTCTGGGGCCAACGTCCTGACTTTC.

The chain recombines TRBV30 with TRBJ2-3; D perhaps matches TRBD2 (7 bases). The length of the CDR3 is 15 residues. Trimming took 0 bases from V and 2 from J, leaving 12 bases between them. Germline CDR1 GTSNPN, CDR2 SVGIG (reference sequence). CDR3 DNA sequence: TGTGCCTGGAGTGTAGGGCGGGGGCCCACAGATACGCAGTATTTT. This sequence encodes CAWSVGRGPTDTQYF.

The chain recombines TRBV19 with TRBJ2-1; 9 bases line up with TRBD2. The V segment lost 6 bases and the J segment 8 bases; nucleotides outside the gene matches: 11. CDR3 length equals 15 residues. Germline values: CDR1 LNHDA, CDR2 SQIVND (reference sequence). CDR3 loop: CASRGLAGRWDEQFF. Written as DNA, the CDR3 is TGTGCCAGTAGGGGGCTAGCGGGGCGATGGGATGAGCAGTTCTTC.